Below, 8 T cell receptor beta chains from the same sample are listed, as sequenced in a study of cytomegalovirus exposure and HLA in healthy donors (dated by TCRdb to 2015 to 2018). Library prep was done by the immunoSEQ multiplex PCR assay. This immuneACCESS table, as held by TCRdb, lists in-frame sequences with V and J called but not all clones. Of the missing ones, under half trace to an unresolved V gene in checked studies; the others have no known cause. For this sample the table gives about 330,000 clones, of which roughly nine tenths were detected only once. Of the sample, roughly 1.1% falls within the top ten clones. The sequenced sample was PBMCs. These receptors were obtained from a woman younger than 45 in good health and CMV-seropositive.

V usage is TRBV7-2 and J usage is TRBJ2-5; D unresolved. The CDR3 is 14 amino acids. With 5 bases removed from V and 2 bases from J, the gap between germline ends came to 12 bases. Germline assignment: CDR1 SGHTA and CDR2 FQGNSA. The CDR3 is CASSAVSLQETQYF. The DNA for the CDR3 is TGTGCCAGCAGCGCCGTCTCCCTACAAGAGACCCAGTACTTC.

This clone was counted once. The rearrangement links TRBV18 to TRBJ2-5; possibly TRBD1 for D (6 bases). Germline V gene sequence: CDR1 KGHSH, CDR2 LQKENI. Deletions cut 4 bases from V and 4 bases from J, with 13 bases between. The CDR3 is 14 amino acids. The CDR3 bases are TGTGCCAGCTCACGGGCAGGGGTAGGAGAGACCCAGTACTTC. Translation gives CASSRAGVGETQYF.

This clone appeared once. The chain is built from TRBV25-1 and TRBJ1-1; TRBD1 matches at 7 bases. The CDR3 totals 13 residues. V gave up 6 bases and J gave up 4 bases; unmatched junction bases: 5. Germline CDR1 is MGHDK and CDR2 is SYGVNS. CDR3 nucleotide sequence: TGTGCCAGCAGCCATCCAGGGGGCACTGAAGCTTTCTTT. Translating it yields CASSHPGGTEAFF. The full variable domain, rest sourced from reference TRBV25-1 and TRBJ1-1, is EADIYQTPRYLVIGTGKKITLECSQTMGHDKMYWYQQDPGMELHLIHYSYGVNSTEKGDLSSESTVSRIRTEHFPLTLESARPSHTSQYLCASSHPGGTEAFFGQGTRLTVV.

This rearrangement joins TRBV7-9 to TRBJ2-7; the match to TRBD1 covers 9 bases. CDR3 length: 14 amino acids. Germline V gene lookup returns CDR1 SEHNR and CDR2 FQNEAQ (reference sequence). V lost 3 bases, J lost 5 bases, and 5 bases stayed unmatched. CDR3 residues: CASSLGQGVNEQYF. Here the CDR3 DNA reads TGTGCCAGCAGCTTGGGACAGGGTGTCAACGAGCAGTACTTC.

The chain is built from TRBV6-1 and TRBJ2-5; TRBD1 agrees at 7 bases. Germline-derived CDR1 and CDR2 are MNHNS and SASEGT. The length of the CDR3 is 15 residues. The trim removed 6 bases at V and 3 bases at J, leaving 10 bases unmatched. The CDR3 nucleotides are TGTGCCAGCAGAACCCAACCCGGGACAGAAGAGACCCAGTACTTC. This encodes CASRTQPGTEETQYF.

The rearrangement uses TRBV9 and TRBJ1-1, with a possible D match to TRBD1 (5 bases). Germline CDR1 is SGDLS and CDR2 is YYNGEE. Trimming removed 0 bases from V and 10 bases from J, with 13 bases in between. There are 13 residues in the CDR3. In DNA, the CDR3 is TGTGCCAGCAGCGTAGGAGACGGCGGGGGAGCTTTCTTT. As protein: CASSVGDGGGAFF.

V gene TRBV30 combines with J gene TRBJ2-5; maybe TRBD1 (5 bases). Trimming stripped 4 bases from V and 3 bases from J, with 12 bases between. The CDR3 totals 13 residues. Germline V gives CDR1 GTSNPN, CDR2 SVGIG (reference sequence). The CDR3 coding sequence is TGTGCCTGGAAGTTTCAAGGGGAAGAGACCCAGTACTTC. Its protein is CAWKFQGEETQYF. Full variable domain (remainder filled in from reference TRBV30 and TRBJ2-5): SQTIHQWPATLVQPVGSPLSLECTVEGTSNPNLYWYRQAAGRGLQLLFYSVGIGQISSEVPQNLSASRPQDRQFILSSKKLLLSDSGFYLCAWKFQGEETQYFGPGTRLLVL.

In this sample, this clone turned up once. This sequence joins TRBV14 and TRBJ2-7; the match to TRBD2 covers 10 bases. Germline V CDR1 and CDR2: SGHDN, FVKESK. V gave up 5 bases and J gave up 2 bases; unmatched junction bases: 6. The CDR3 loop spans 15 amino acids. The CDR3 is CASSFASGSAYEQYF. DNA for the CDR3: TGTGCCAGCAGCTTCGCTAGCGGGAGCGCCTACGAGCAGTACTTC.